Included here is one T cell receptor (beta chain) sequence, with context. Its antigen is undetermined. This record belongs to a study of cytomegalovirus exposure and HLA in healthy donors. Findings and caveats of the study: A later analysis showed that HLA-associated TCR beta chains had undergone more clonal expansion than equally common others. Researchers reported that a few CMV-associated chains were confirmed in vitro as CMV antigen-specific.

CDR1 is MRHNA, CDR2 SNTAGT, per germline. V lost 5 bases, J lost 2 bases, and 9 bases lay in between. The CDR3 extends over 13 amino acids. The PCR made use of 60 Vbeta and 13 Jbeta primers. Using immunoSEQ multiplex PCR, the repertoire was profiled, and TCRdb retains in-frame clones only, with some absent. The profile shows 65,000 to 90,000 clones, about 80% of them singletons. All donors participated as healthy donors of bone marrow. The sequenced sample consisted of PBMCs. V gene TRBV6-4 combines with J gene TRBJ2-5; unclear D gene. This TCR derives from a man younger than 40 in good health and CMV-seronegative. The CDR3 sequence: CASSPRVQETQYF. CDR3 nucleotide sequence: TGTGCCAGCAGTCCCCGTGTACAAGAGACCCAGTACTTC.